Presented here are 30 T cell receptor beta chains from one specimen sequenced in a study of PD-1 blockade in classical Hodgkin lymphoma (TCRdb year 2020). The label giving this sample's time point can be read as: cycle 2 day 1 (C2D1) of nivolumab. All trial patients had relapsed after autologous stem cell transplantation, with cohorts A, B and C differing in prior brentuximab vedotin exposure. Libraries were prepared through the immunoSEQ multiplex PCR assay. The table was pulled from immuneACCESS by TCRdb, which kept in-frame rearrangements only. Such tables lose some clones; where checked, under half of the loss comes from unresolved V genes, and the rest has no known cause. The sample contains more than 13,000 clones, about 78% of them found a single time. The ten largest make up more than 20% of the sample. The sequencing here drew on peripheral blood mononuclear cells (PBMCs), taken before the second cycle of nivolumab. These receptors came from a human donor with classical Hodgkin lymphoma.

In its sample, this clone was seen a few times. The V call is TRBV7-2, the J call TRBJ2-1; tentatively, D is TRBD1 (6 bases). The CDR3 spans 15 residues. V dropped 3 bases and J dropped 0 bases, with 9 bases sitting between them. The V gene's germline CDR1 is SGHTA and CDR2 FQGNSA. DNA of the CDR3: TGTGCCAGCAGCTTGGGACATGCCTCCTACAATGAGCAGTTCTTC. Its translation is CASSLGHASYNEQFF.

Here the CDR3 reads CATDPRFYNEQFF. CDR3 DNA: TGTGCCACCGATCCGAGATTCTACAATGAGCAGTTCTTC. V is TRBV7-9 and J is TRBJ2-1; D is unresolved. Between the trimmed V and J ends, which lost 10 bases and 3 bases, there was a span of 13 bases. Per the germline V gene, CDR1 is SEHNR and CDR2 is FQNEAQ (reference sequence). This CDR3 spans 13 amino acids.

The chain joins TRBV27 to TRBJ1-6, with TRBD1 identical over 7 bases. Germline CDR1 and CDR2: MNHEY and SMNVEV (reference sequence). The V and J ends lost 6 bases and 6 bases, in that order; junction bases with no gene match: 5. CDR3 size: 14 residues. In DNA, the CDR3 is TGTGCCAGCAGAACGGGACAGATTAATTCACCCCTCCACTTT. This translates into CASRTGQINSPLHF.

V usage is TRBV18 and J usage is TRBJ1-2; D gene uncertain. The ends were cut back, 4 bases at V and 8 bases at J, with 29 bases in the middle. Germline-derived CDR1 and CDR2 are KGHSH and LQKENI. This CDR3 is 18 amino acids long. CDR3 loop: CASSLLDILGHLGGGYTF. The CDR3 DNA reads as TGTGCCAGCTCACTACTCGACATCCTGGGCCACCTAGGAGGCGGCTACACCTTC.

The chain is built from TRBV7-2 and TRBJ1-5; perhaps TRBD1 as D (6 bases). Trimming cost V 2 bases and J 10 bases, with 12 bases left between them. The CDR3 runs to 13 residues. Germline V CDR1 and CDR2: SGHTA, FQGNSA. CDR3 in DNA: TGTGCCAGCAGCTTATGGGGGGCCTTACCCCAGCATTTT. Translating gives CASSLWGALPQHF. Full variable domain (rest looked up from reference TRBV7-2 and TRBJ1-5): GAGVSQSPSNKVTEKGKDVELRCDPISGHTALYWYRQSLGQGLEFLIYFQGNSAPDKSGLPSDRFSAERTGGSVSTLTIQRTQQEDSAVYLCASSLWGALPQHFGDGTRLSIL.

The rearrangement uses TRBV6-5 and TRBJ1-1, with TRBD1 matching 7 bases. The V gene's germline CDR1 is MNHEY and CDR2 SVGAGI. This CDR3 comprises 14 residues. V lost 6 bases and J lost 4; bases outside the gene matches: 8. This CDR3 reads CASSAQGGVTEAFF. CDR3 DNA: TGTGCCAGCAGCGCGCAGGGGGGAGTCACTGAAGCTTTCTTT.

The chain uses TRBV4-3 and TRBJ1-2, with 9 bases that match TRBD1. V shed 4 bases, J shed 0 bases, and the junction held 9 bases outside the gene matches. CDR1 is LGHNA and CDR2 is YSLEER in the germline V gene. The CDR3 spans 17 residues. As DNA, the CDR3 is TGCGCCAGCAGCCGGGGGGGACAGGGTTTGTCTAACTATGGCTACACCTTC. Amino acid sequence: CASSRGGQGLSNYGYTF.

The chain has TRBV11-2 and TRBJ2-5, with 9 nucleotides matching TRBD1. CDR1 SGHAT and CDR2 FQNNGV come from the germline V gene. This CDR3 contains 14 residues. J gave up 2 bases and V 5 bases, and 3 bases lay outside the gene matches. The CDR3 loop is CASSLGQGQETQYF. The CDR3 nucleotides read TGTGCCAGCAGCCTAGGACAGGGGCAAGAGACCCAGTACTTC.

This clone showed up just a few times. The chain uses TRBV21-1 and TRBJ1-1. TRBV21-1 is a documented pseudogene. The CDR3 totals 14 residues. The CDR3 DNA sequence: TGTGCCAGCAGAGAATGGCGGAGAAACACTGAAGCTTTCTTT. Translated: CASREWRRNTEAFF.

CDR3 residues: CAISEDRGLSIYF. In DNA form, the CDR3 reads TGTGCCATCAGTGAAGACAGGGGGCTAAGCATATATTTT. The chain employs TRBV10-3 and TRBJ1-3; 10 bases are shared with TRBD1. This CDR3 contains 13 residues. Unmatched junction bases numbered 5, after V lost 3 bases and J lost 12 bases. Germline V gene data show CDR1 as ENHRY and CDR2 as SYGVKD.

This clone showed up just a few times. The chain carries TRBV27 and TRBJ2-6; tentative D call: TRBD2 (5 bases). CDR1 MNHEY and CDR2 SMNVEV come from the germline V gene (reference sequence). V lost 6 bases to trimming and J lost 3 bases, with 15 bases between them. The CDR3 totals 16 residues. This CDR3 reads CASSHAPGSGANVLTF. CDR3 nucleotide sequence: TGTGCCAGCAGCCACGCCCCGGGGAGTGGGGCCAACGTCCTGACTTTC.

This chain connects TRBV10-3 to TRBJ2-3; 10 bases line up with TRBD2. The ends lost 6 bases at V and 1 base at J; junction bases unmatched: 7. Germline CDR1 reads ENHRY; CDR2 reads SYGVKD. This CDR3 contains 16 residues. The CDR3 spells CAIRSGGASGTDTQYF. The CDR3 DNA reads as TGTGCCATCAGAAGCGGGGGGGCCTCCGGCACAGATACGCAGTATTTT.

The V gene is TRBV7-9, the J gene TRBJ1-3, with D possibly matching TRBD1 (6 bases). The CDR3 covers 17 residues. CDR1 and CDR2 (germline): SEHNR, FQNEAQ (reference sequence). The V end lost 3 bases, the J end lost 0 bases, and 15 bases lay between the germline ends. This CDR3 is CASSFIDRRNSGNTIYF. In DNA form, the CDR3 reads TGTGCCAGCAGCTTTATCGACAGGAGGAACTCTGGAAACACCATATATTTT.

The V call is TRBV21-1, the J call TRBJ1-5. TRBV21-1 is a pseudogene. CDR3 length: 15 amino acids. CDR3 coding DNA: TGTGCCAGCAGCAAAAGCGAGGGTTTCGGTCAGCCCCAGCATTTT. It codes for CASSKSEGFGQPQHF.

The chain combines TRBV18 with TRBJ2-1; TRBD1 is a possible D gene (7 bases). CDR3 length: 21 residues. Germline V gene data show CDR1 as KGHSH and CDR2 as LQKENI. The V end lost 4 bases, the J end lost 0 bases, and 28 bases lay between the germline ends. The chain's CDR3 is CASSQITSRGVREFSYNEQFF. The CDR3, as DNA: TGTGCCAGCTCACAAATCACAAGCAGGGGGGTCAGGGAGTTCTCCTACAATGAGCAGTTCTTC.

This clone was counted only a few times. This chain joins TRBV29-1 and TRBJ2-1; 8 bases are a match to TRBD2. This CDR3 comprises 14 residues. From germline, CDR1 is SQVTM and CDR2 ANQGSEA. V was pared by 7 bases and J by 12 bases, with 17 bases of the junction left unmatched. The CDR3 DNA sequence: TGCAGCGCTACAGCTTCGGGACTAGGGACCTTGCAGTTCTTC. Its translation is CSATASGLGTLQFF.

This clone appeared a single time. The rearrangement links TRBV18 to TRBJ2-5; the D is unclear. V was pared by 6 bases and J by 1 base, with 12 bases between. This CDR3 comprises 14 residues. CDR1 is KGHSH, CDR2 LQKENI, per germline. Here the CDR3 reads CASSPYGRQETQYF. As DNA, the CDR3 is TGTGCCAGCTCTCCTTACGGCCGCCAAGAGACCCAGTACTTC. The whole variable domain, remainder taken from reference TRBV18 and TRBJ2-5, is NAGVMQNPRHLVRRRGQEARLRCSPMKGHSHVYWYRQLPEEGLKFMVYLQKENIIDESGMPKERFSAEFPKEGPSILRIQQVVRGDSAAYFCASSPYGRQETQYFGPGTRLLVL.

The rearrangement uses TRBV6-5 and TRBJ2-2; D possibly corresponds to TRBD2 (5 bases). Germline CDR1 is MNHEY and CDR2 is SVGAGI. The CDR3 runs to 14 residues. Trimming removed 9 bases from V and 5 bases from J, with 16 bases in between. The CDR3 coding sequence is TGTGCCAGTAGCGAGGGAGTTCAGACCGGGGAGCTGTTTTTT. Its translation: CASSEGVQTGELFF.

CDR3 sequence: CASSTGASSYNEQFF. The CDR3 DNA reads TGTGCCAGCAGTACAGGAGCGAGCTCCTACAATGAGCAGTTCTTC. V usage is TRBV5-8 and J usage is TRBJ2-1; perhaps TRBD1 as D (5 bases). Germline V lookup: CDR1 SGHTS, CDR2 YDEGEE. V was shortened by 5 bases and J by 0 bases, with 12 bases between the two germline ends. CDR3 length: 15 amino acids.

The chain links TRBV7-2 to TRBJ1-2; D is perhaps TRBD1 (5 bases). V lost 3 bases and J lost 4, with 9 bases in between. Germline V gene data show CDR1 as SGHTA and CDR2 as FQGNSA. The CDR3 covers 13 residues. CDR3 DNA sequence: TGTGCCAGCAGCTTCGGGACTCTCTATGGCTACACCTTC. Translating gives CASSFGTLYGYTF.

The chain links TRBV29-1 to TRBJ2-3; no definite D call. Looked up from germline, CDR1 is SQVTM and CDR2 is ANQGSEA. The length of the CDR3 is 13 residues. Between the trimmed V and J ends, which lost 8 bases and 1 base, there was a span of 13 bases. The DNA of the CDR3 is TGCAGCTCAGTTGGAGCCGGCACAGATACGCAGTATTTT. It encodes CSSVGAGTDTQYF.

This chain uses TRBV10-3 with TRBJ1-5; TRBD1 matches at 8 bases. The CDR3 spans 14 residues. Germline CDR1 ENHRY, CDR2 SYGVKD. V lost 7 bases, J lost 2 bases, and 4 bases stayed unmatched. The CDR3 loop is CAINTGGGNQPQHF. The CDR3 DNA reads TGTGCCATCAATACAGGGGGTGGCAATCAGCCCCAGCATTTT.

The chain is built from TRBV7-3 and TRBJ2-1; 7 bases agree with TRBD2. This CDR3 spans 15 amino acids. The ends lost 3 bases at V and 3 bases at J; junction bases unmatched: 5. Germline V gene data show CDR1 as SGHTA and CDR2 as FQGTGA. As DNA, the CDR3 is TGTGCCAGCAGCTTGGGGCGGGGGTACTACAATGAGCAGTTCTTC. Its protein is CASSLGRGYYNEQFF.

The V and J genes are TRBV2 and TRBJ2-1, with TRBD1 matching 7 bases. Trimming took 6 bases from V and 2 from J; bases not matched to a gene: 7. Germline V lookup: CDR1 SNHLY, CDR2 FYNNEI. The CDR3 spans 15 residues. The DNA for the CDR3 is TGTGCCAGCAGCGCGACAGGGTCCACCTACAATGAGCAGTTCTTC. Its protein is CASSATGSTYNEQFF.

The chain links TRBV7-2 to TRBJ2-2; D unclear. Germline V gene sequence: CDR1 SGHTA, CDR2 FQGNSA. The ends were cut back, 5 bases at V and 5 bases at J, with 12 bases in the middle. The CDR3 has 14 residues. CDR3 coding DNA: TGTGCCAGCAGCCCAAGGTCCGGAACCGGGGAGCTGTTTTTT. Translating gives CASSPRSGTGELFF.

V usage is TRBV6-1 and J usage is TRBJ1-5, with TRBD1 matching 9 bases. The germline V gene has CDR1 MNHNS and CDR2 SASEGT. V lost 6 bases to trimming and J lost 4 bases; unmatched junction nucleotides: 4. This CDR3 spans 14 amino acids. The CDR3 spells CASSKTGGNQPQHF. The CDR3 nucleotides read TGTGCCAGCAGCAAGACAGGGGGAAATCAGCCCCAGCATTTT.

The chain joins TRBV19 to TRBJ2-1, with D perhaps TRBD2 (6 bases). CDR1 and CDR2 from the germline V gene are LNHDA and SQIVND (reference sequence). The CDR3 length is 17 residues. The ends were cut back, 9 bases at V and 0 bases at J, with 21 bases in the middle. The chain's CDR3 is CARPPPGRGSSYNEQFF. In DNA form, the CDR3 reads TGTGCCAGACCGCCCCCGGGGCGGGGAAGCTCCTACAATGAGCAGTTCTTC.

V and J are TRBV21-1 and TRBJ2-1; the table's D gene call, TRBD2, was not cross checked with the DNA. TRBV21-1 is a listed pseudogene. CDR3 size: 21 residues. Here the CDR3 reads CASSKALSWTHGLAGVGEQFF. The CDR3 DNA reads TGTGCCAGCAGCAAAGCGCTTTCTTGGACGCATGGACTAGCGGGGGTTGGTGAGCAGTTCTTC.

V is TRBV28 and J is TRBJ1-2, with a possible D match to TRBD1 (6 bases). V lost 3 bases and J lost 0, with 17 bases in between. Germline CDR1 and CDR2: MDHEN and SYDVKM. The CDR3 runs 17 residues. The CDR3 here is CASSFIQGEEANYGYTF. The CDR3 DNA is TGTGCCAGCAGTTTTATACAGGGTGAGGAAGCTAACTATGGCTACACCTTC.

This chain links TRBV5-4 with TRBJ2-1; 7 bases align to TRBD2. The CDR3 extends over 16 amino acids. V dropped 0 bases and J dropped 3; count of bases not matched to a gene: 6. Germline-derived CDR1 and CDR2 are SGHNT and YYREEE (reference sequence). The CDR3 DNA sequence: TGTGCCAGCAGCTTGGCCTTATTAGCGGGCTACAATGAGCAGTTCTTC. It translates to CASSLALLAGYNEQFF.